This T cell receptor (beta chain) was sequenced for a study of blood T cell repertoires in COVID-19. Study-level information: The study drew acute and convalescent COVID-19 samples from the United States, Italy and Spain. PBMCs, B-cell-depleted T cells, or T cells provided the cDNA or gDNA that made up the material.

How the authors handled the data: How many nucleated cells were present was estimated from reference gene primer amplification. Sequencing was performed with immunoSEQ multiplex PCR; in TCRdb, only in-frame clones are kept and a portion is missing. That table gives V, J and clone size, and the DNA gave D and trimming. This sample has roughly 360,000 clones, with more than 65% found just once. Germline V gene data show CDR1 as LNHNV and CDR2 as YYDKDF (reference sequence). V shed 0 bases and J 1 base; nucleotides not matched to a gene: 9. The CDR3 length is 18 residues. This TCR derives from a human donor with acute or convalescent COVID-19. The donor label of this sample is uncertain. Sequencing was carried out using peripheral blood. The chain combines TRBV15 with TRBJ2-1; 7 nucleotides align to TRBD2. The DNA of the CDR3 is TGTGCCACCAGCAGAGATTACAGCGGGACTTCTTCCTACAATGAGCAGTTCTTC. Its protein is CATSRDYSGTSSYNEQFF.